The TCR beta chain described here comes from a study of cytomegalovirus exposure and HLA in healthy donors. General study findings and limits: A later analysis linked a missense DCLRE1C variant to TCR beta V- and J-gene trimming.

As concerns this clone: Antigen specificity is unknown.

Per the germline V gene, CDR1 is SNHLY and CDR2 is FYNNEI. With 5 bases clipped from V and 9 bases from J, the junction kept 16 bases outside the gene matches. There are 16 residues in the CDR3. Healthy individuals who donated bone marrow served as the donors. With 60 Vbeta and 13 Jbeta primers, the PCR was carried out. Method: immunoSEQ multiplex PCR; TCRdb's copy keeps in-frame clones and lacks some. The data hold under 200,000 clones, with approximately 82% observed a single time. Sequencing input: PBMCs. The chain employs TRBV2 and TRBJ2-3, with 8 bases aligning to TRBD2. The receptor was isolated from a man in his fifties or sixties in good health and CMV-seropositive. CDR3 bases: TGTGCCAGCAGTCCCCGGCGGGGGGCAGGCGATCGGACGCAGTATTTT. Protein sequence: CASSPRRGAGDRTQYF.